Shown below are 16 T cell receptor beta chains from a single sample sequenced in a study of response to subunit inactivated influenza vaccine. TCRdb reprocessed the RT-PCR reads via MiXCR and lists one record per CDR3 protein. Among just under 550,000 distinct CDR3 sequences listed, under 30% were seen once. The data also belong to a second study, concerning T cells expressing NK-cell markers. That source notes: Scientists made TCR beta cDNA using 5'RACE template switching with UMIs.

The sample in question was CD4+ T cells sorted from PBMCs, obtained roughly 12 days after vaccination. The source is a man in his fifties who received an inactivated influenza vaccine.

V usage is TRBV2 and J usage is TRBJ2-7, with 8 bases that match TRBD1. The length of the CDR3 is 15 residues. CDR1 is SNHLY, CDR2 FYNNEI, per germline. J gave up 3 bases and V 6 bases, and 10 bases lay outside the gene matches. CDR3 coding DNA: TGTGCCAGCAGGATAGGGACAGGTCCGTACTACGAGCAGTACTTC. It is translated as CASRIGTGPYYEQYF.

This sequence joins TRBV5-8 and TRBJ1-5; D is unclear. Germline V gene lookup returns CDR1 SGHTS and CDR2 YDEGEE. This CDR3 has 15 residues. Trimming took off 1 base at V and 3 bases at J, with 11 bases between the two ends. This chain's CDR3 is CASSLRGRDNQPQHF. CDR3 nucleotides: TGTGCCAGCAGCTTGCGGGGTCGGGACAATCAGCCCCAGCATTTT.

Concerning this clonotype itself: A single base separates this from a much larger clone, so it may be a read error. The chain joins TRBV29-1 to TRBJ2-7, with 7 bases aligning to TRBD1. This CDR3 comprises 12 residues. Germline CDR1 and CDR2: SQVTM and ANQGSEA. CDR3 bases: TGCAGCGTTGAGGGACAGAGCTACGATCAGTACTTC. Its protein product is CSVEGQSYDQYF.

The chain links TRBV20-1 to TRBJ2-1, with D maybe TRBD2 (5 bases). The germline CDR1 and CDR2 sequences are DFQATT and SNEGSKA (reference sequence). V was cut by 4 bases and J by 2 bases, with 15 bases left in between. The CDR3 has 15 residues. CDR3 DNA sequence: TGCAGTGCTACAGTGCGGGCCCCCCCCTACAATGAGCAGTTCTTC. Translation gives CSATVRAPPYNEQFF.

The chain joins TRBV28 to TRBJ1-3; possible D gene TRBD1, 5 bases. The length of the CDR3 is 12 residues. CDR1 and CDR2 (germline): MDHEN, SYDVKM. V dropped 2 bases and J dropped 7 bases, with 6 bases sitting between them. The CDR3 DNA follows: TGTGCCAGCAGTTTAACAGGCAACACCATATATTTT. Amino acid sequence: CASSLTGNTIYF.

Ten or more counts support this clonotype. V and J are TRBV7-2 and TRBJ2-7, with TRBD2 matching 12 bases. Looked up from germline, CDR1 is SGHTA and CDR2 is FQGNSA. The CDR3 covers 16 residues. V was pared by 5 bases and J by 4 bases, with 9 bases of the junction left unmatched. CDR3 sequence reads: CASSTPTSGGFYEQYF. DNA for the CDR3: TGTGCCAGCAGCACACCCACTAGCGGGGGGTTTTACGAGCAGTACTTC.

As concerns this clonotype: A much larger clone lies a single base off, so this may be a read error. The rearrangement joins TRBV10-3 to TRBJ1-5, with D perhaps matching TRBD1 (6 bases). The CDR3 extends over 15 amino acids. V was clipped by 3 bases and J by 7 bases, with 16 bases between them. Germline V lookup: CDR1 ENHRY, CDR2 SYGVKD. The CDR3 region has the DNA TGTGCCATCAGTGACAATAGGGGGGCAGTACAGCCCCAGCATTTT. This codes for CAISDNRGAVQPQHF.

This clonotype has more than one count but fewer than ten. The chain recombines TRBV7-2 with TRBJ2-1; D uncertain. The germline V gene has CDR1 SGHTA and CDR2 FQGNSA. The CDR3 sequence is 16 residues long. With 3 bases removed from V and 0 bases from J, the gap between germline ends came to 12 bases. DNA for the CDR3: TGTGCCAGCAGCTTGAATCCATCGAGCTCCTACAATGAGCAGTTCTTC. Translated, it gives CASSLNPSSSYNEQFF.

This clonotype occurred a few times. CDR3 residues: CASSSPAGGVETQYF. The DNA for the CDR3 is TGTGCCAGCAGTTCTCCCGCAGGGGGGGTAGAGACCCAGTACTTC. The chain employs TRBV27 and TRBJ2-5; perhaps D is TRBD1 or TRBD2 (7 bases each). The CDR3 runs 15 residues. With 4 bases removed from V and 4 bases from J, the gap between germline ends came to 16 bases. CDR1 MNHEY and CDR2 SMNVEV come from the germline V gene (reference sequence).

This clonotype was found a few times. J is TRBJ2-7 and V is TRBV12-3 or TRBV12-4, with unresolved D. This CDR3 has 15 residues. The V end lost 2 bases, the J end lost 0 bases, and 11 bases lay between the germline ends. CDR3 sequence (DNA): TGTGCCAGCAGTTTATTCTGGGCCAACTCCTACGAGCAGTACTTC. It is translated as CASSLFWANSYEQYF.

Only a few counts were recorded for this clonotype. The CDR3 loop reads CATSRQGAGELFF. The CDR3 nucleotides are TGTGCCACCAGCAGACAGGGAGCCGGGGAGCTGTTTTTT. The chain links TRBV15 to TRBJ2-2; D is tentatively TRBD1 or TRBD2 (5 bases each). V was cut by 2 bases and J by 6 bases, with 7 bases left in between. CDR1 LNHNV and CDR2 YYDKDF come from the germline V gene (reference sequence). The CDR3 runs 13 residues.

This clonotype was detected only a few times. This chain joins TRBV5-5 and TRBJ2-7, with TRBD2 matching over 8 bases. Germline loops: CDR1 SGHKS, CDR2 YYEKEE (reference sequence). This CDR3 has 16 residues. The J segment lost 2 bases and the V segment lost 4 bases, leaving 11 bases of the junction unmatched. CDR3 residues: CASSPGGALPTYEQYF. In DNA form, the CDR3 reads TGTGCCAGCAGCCCCGGGGGGGCTTTACCGACCTACGAGCAGTACTTC.

In its sample, this clonotype was seen a few times. The V call is TRBV28, the J call TRBJ2-7; the D is unclear. The CDR3 runs to 15 residues. V was cut by 3 bases and J by 0 bases, with 12 bases left in between. Germline assignment: CDR1 MDHEN and CDR2 SYDVKM. The CDR3 loop reads CASSLGLRDSYEQYF. CDR3 DNA: TGTGCCAGCAGTTTGGGGTTAAGGGACTCCTACGAGCAGTACTTC. The variable domain in full, completed from reference TRBV28 and TRBJ2-7, reads DVKVTQSSRYLVKRTGEKVFLECVQDMDHENMFWYRQDPGLGLRLIYFSYDVKMKEKGDIPEGYSVSREKKERFSLILESASTNQTSMYLCASSLGLRDSYEQYFGPGTRLTVT.

This clonotype was seen ten or more times. The chain has TRBV12-3 or TRBV12-4 and TRBJ1-6; TRBD1 might be the D (6 bases). The CDR3 runs 16 residues. The ends were cut back, 1 base at V and 7 bases at J, with 14 bases in the middle. CDR3 amino acids: CASSLGGAQFNSPLHF. The CDR3 DNA reads TGTGCCAGCAGTTTAGGGGGGGCGCAGTTCAATTCACCCCTCCACTTT.

The V gene is TRBV6-1, the J gene TRBJ1-5; D gene unclear. Germline lookup yields CDR1 MNHNS and CDR2 SASEGT. The CDR3 runs to 15 residues. V dropped 7 bases and J dropped 1 base, with 14 bases sitting between them. The CDR3 bases are TGTGCCAGCAAGCCTTCAACAGAAAGCAATCAGCCCCAGCATTTT. Translating it yields CASKPSTESNQPQHF.

Only a few counts were recorded for this clonotype. The chain has TRBV30 and TRBJ2-2; TRBD2 might be the D (6 bases). Germline CDR1 GTSNPN, CDR2 SVGIG (reference sequence). The CDR3 spans 15 residues. The CDR3 is CAFWPGTANTGELFF. The CDR3 nucleotides read TGTGCTTTCTGGCCGGGGACTGCGAACACCGGGGAGCTGTTTTTT.